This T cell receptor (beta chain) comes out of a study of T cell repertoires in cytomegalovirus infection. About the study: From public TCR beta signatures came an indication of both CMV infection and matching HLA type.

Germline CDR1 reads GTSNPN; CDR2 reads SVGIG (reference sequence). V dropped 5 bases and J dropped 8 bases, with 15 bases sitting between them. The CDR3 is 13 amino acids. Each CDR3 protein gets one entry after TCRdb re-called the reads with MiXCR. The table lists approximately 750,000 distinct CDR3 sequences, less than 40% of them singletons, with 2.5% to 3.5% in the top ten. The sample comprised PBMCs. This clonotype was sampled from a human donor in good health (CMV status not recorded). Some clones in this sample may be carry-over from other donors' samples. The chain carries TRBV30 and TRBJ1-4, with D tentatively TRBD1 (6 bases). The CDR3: CAWGTFKGEKLFF. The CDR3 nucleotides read TGTGCCTGGGGGACATTCAAAGGGGAAAAACTGTTTTTT.